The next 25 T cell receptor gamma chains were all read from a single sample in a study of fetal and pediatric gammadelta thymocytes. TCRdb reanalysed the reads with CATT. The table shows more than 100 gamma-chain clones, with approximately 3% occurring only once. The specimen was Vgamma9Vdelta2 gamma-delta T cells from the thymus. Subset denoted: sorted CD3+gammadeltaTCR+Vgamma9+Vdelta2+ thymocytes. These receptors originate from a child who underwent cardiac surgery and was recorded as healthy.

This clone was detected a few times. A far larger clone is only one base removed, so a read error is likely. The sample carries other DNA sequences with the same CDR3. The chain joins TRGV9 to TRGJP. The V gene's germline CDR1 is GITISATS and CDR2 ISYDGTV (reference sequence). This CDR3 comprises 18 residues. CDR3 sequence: CALWEVQGQELGKKIKVF. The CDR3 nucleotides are TGTGCATTGTGGGAGGTGCAGGGGCAAGAGTTGGGCAAAAAAATCAAGGTATTT.

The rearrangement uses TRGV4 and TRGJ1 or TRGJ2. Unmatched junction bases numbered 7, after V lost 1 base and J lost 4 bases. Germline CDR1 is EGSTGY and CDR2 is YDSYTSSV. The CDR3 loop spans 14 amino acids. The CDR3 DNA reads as TGTGCCACCTGGGATGGCCCCATATATTATAAGAAACTCTTT. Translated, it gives CATWDGPIYYKKLF.

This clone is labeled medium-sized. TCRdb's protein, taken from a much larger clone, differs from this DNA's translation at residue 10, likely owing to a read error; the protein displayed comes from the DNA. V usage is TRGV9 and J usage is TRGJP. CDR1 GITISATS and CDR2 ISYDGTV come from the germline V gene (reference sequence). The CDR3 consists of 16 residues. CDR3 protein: CALWEVGELDKKIKVF. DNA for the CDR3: TGTGCCTTGTGGGAGGTAGGGGAGTTGGACAAAAAAATCAAGGTATTT.

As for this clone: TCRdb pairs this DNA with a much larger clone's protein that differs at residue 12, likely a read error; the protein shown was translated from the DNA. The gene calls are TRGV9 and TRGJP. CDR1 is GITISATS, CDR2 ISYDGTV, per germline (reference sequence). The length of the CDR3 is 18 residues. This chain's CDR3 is CALWEVQGQELSKKIKVF. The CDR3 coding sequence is TGTGCCTTGTGGGAGGTGCAGGGGCAAGAGTTGAGCAAAAAAATCAAGGTATTT.

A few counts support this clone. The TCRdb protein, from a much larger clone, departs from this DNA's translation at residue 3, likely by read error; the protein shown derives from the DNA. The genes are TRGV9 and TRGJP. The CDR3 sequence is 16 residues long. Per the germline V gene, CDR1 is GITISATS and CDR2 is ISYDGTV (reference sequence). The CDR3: CAMWEVGELGKKIKVF. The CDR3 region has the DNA TGTGCCATGTGGGAGGTAGGGGAGTTGGGCAAAAAAATCAAGGTATTT.

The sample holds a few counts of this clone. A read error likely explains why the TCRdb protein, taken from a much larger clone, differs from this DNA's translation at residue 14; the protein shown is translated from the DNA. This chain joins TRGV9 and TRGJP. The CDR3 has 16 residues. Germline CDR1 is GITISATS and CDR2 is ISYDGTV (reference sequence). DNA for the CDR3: TGTGCCTTGTGGGAGGTAGGGGAGTTGGGCAAAAAAATCATGGTATTT. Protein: CALWEVGELGKKIMVF.

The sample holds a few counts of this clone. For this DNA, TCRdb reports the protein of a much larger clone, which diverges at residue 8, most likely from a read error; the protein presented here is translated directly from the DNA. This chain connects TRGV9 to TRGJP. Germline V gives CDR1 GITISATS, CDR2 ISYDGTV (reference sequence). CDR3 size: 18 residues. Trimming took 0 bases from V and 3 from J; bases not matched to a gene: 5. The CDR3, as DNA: TGTGCCTTGTGGGAGGTGCAGGAGCAAGAGTTGGGCAAAAAAATCAAGGTATTT. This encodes CALWEVQEQELGKKIKVF.

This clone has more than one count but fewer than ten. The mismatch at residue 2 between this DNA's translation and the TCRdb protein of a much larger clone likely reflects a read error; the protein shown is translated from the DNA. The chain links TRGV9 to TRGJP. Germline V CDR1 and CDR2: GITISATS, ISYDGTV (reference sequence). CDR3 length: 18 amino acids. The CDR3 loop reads CTLWEVQGQELGKKIKVF. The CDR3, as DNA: TGTACCTTGTGGGAGGTGCAGGGGCAAGAGTTGGGCAAAAAAATCAAGGTATTT.

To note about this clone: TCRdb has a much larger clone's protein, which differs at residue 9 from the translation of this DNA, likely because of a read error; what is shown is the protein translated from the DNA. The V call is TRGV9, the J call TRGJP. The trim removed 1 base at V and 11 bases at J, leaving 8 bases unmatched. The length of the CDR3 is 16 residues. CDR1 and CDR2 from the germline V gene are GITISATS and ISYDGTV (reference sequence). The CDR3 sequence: CALWEVGEVGKKIKVF. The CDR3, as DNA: TGTGCCTTGTGGGAGGTAGGGGAGGTGGGCAAAAAAATCAAGGTATTT.

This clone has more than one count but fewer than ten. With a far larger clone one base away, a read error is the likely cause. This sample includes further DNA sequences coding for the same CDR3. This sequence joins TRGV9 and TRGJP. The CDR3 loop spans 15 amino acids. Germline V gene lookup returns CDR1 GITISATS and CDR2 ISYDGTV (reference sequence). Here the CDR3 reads CALWEQELGKKIKVF. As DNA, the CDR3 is TGTGCCTTGTGGGAGCAAGAGTTGGGCAAGAAAATCAAGGTATTT.

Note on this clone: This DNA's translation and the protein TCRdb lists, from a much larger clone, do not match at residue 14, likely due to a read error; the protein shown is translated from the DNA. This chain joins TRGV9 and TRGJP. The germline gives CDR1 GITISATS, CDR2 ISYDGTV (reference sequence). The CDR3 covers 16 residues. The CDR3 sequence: CALWEVGELGKKITVF. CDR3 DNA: TGTGCCTTGTGGGAGGTAGGGGAGTTGGGCAAAAAAATCACGGTATTT.

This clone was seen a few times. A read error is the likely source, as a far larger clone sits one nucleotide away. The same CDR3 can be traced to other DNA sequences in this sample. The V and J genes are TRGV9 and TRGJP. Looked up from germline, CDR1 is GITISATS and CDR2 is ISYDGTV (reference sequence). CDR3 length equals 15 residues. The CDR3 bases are TGTGCCTTGTGGGAGCAAGAGTTGGGCAAAAAAATCAAGGTGTTT. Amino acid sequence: CALWEQELGKKIKVF.

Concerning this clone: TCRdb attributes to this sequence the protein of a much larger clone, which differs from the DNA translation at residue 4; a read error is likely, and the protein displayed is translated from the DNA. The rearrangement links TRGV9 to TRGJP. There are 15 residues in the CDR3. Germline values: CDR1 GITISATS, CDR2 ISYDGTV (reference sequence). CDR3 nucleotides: TGTGCCTTGTTGGAGCAAGAGTTGGGCAAAAAAATCAAGGTATTT. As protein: CALLEQELGKKIKVF.

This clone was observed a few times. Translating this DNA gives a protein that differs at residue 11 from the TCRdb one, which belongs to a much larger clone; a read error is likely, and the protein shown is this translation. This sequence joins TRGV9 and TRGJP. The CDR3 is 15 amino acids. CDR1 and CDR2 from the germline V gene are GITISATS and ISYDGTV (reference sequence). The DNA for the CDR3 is TGTGCCTTGTGGGAGCAAGAGTTGGGCAAAATAATCAAGGTATTT. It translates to CALWEQELGKIIKVF.

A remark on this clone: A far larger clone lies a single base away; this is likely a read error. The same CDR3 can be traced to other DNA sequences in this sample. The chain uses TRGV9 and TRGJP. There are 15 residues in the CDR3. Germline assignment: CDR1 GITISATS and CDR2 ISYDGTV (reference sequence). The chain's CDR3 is CALWEQELGKKIKVF. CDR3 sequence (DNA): TGTGCCTTGTGGGAGCAAGAGTTGGGTAAAAAAATCAAGGTATTT.

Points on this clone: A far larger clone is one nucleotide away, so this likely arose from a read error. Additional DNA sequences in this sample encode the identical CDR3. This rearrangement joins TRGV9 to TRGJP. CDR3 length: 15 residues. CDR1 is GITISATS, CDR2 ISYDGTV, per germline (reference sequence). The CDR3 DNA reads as TGTGCCTTATGGGAGCAAGAGTTGGGCAAAAAAATCAAGGTATTT. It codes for CALWEQELGKKIKVF.

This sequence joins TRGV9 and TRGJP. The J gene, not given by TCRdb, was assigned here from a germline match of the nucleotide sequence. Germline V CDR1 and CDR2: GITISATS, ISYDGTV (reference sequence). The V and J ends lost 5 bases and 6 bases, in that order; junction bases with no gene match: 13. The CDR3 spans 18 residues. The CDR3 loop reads CALWGVKGLELGKKIKVF. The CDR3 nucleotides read TGTGCCTTGTGGGGAGTGAAGGGGTTAGAGTTGGGCAAAAAAATCAAGGTATTT.

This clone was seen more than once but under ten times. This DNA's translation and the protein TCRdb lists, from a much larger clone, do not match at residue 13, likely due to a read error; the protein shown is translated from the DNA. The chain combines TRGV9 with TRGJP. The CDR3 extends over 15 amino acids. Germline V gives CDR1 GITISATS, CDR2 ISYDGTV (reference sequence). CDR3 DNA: TGTGCCTTGTGGGAGCAAGAGTTGGGCAAAAAAATCAATGTATTT. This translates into CALWEQELGKKINVF.

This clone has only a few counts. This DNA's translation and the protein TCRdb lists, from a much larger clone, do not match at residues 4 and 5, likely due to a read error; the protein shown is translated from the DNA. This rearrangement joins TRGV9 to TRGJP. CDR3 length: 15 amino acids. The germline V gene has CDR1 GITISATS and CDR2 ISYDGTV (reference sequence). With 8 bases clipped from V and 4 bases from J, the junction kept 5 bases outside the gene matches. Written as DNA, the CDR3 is TGTGCCTTGTTGGATCAAGAGTTGGGCAAAAAAATCAAGGTATTT. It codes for CALLDQELGKKIKVF.

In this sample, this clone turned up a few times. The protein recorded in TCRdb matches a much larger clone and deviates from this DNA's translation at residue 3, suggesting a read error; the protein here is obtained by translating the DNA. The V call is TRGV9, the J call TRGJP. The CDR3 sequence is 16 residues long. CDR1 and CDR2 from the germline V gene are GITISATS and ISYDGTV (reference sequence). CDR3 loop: CAWWEVGELGKKIKVF. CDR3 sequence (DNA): TGTGCCTGGTGGGAGGTAGGGGAGTTGGGCAAAAAAATCAAGGTATTT.

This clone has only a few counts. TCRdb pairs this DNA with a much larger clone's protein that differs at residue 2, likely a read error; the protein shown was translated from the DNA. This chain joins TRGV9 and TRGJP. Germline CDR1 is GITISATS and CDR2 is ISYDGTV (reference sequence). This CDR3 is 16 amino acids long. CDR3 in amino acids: CTLWEVGELGKKIKVF. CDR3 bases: TGTACCTTGTGGGAGGTAGGGGAGTTGGGCAAAAAAATCAAGGTATTT.

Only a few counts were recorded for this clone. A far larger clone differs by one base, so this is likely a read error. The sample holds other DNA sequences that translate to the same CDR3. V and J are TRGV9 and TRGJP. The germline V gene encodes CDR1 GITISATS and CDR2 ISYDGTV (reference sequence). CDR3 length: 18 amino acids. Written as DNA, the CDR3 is TGTGCCTTGTGGGAGGTGCAGGGGCAAGAGTTGGGCAAAAAAATCAAGGTTTTT. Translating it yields CALWEVQGQELGKKIKVF.

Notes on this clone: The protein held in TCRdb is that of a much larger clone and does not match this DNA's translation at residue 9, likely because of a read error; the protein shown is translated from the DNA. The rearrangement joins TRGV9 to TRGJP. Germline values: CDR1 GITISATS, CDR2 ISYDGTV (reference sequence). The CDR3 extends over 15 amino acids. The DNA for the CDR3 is TGTGCCTTGTGGGAGCAAGAGTTGGCCAAAAAAATCAAGGTATTT. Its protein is CALWEQELAKKIKVF.

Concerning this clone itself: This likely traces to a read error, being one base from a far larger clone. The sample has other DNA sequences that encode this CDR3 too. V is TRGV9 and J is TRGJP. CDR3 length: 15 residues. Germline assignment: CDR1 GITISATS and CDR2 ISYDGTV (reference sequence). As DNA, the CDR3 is TGTGCCCTGTGGGAGCAAGAGTTGGGCAAAAAAATCAAGGTATTT. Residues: CALWEQELGKKIKVF.

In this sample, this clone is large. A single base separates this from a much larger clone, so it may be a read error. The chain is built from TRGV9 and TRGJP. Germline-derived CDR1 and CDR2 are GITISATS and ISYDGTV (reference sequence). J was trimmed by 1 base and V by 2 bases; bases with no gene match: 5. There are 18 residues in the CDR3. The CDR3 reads CALWEEQGQELGKKIKVF. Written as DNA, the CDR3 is TGTGCCTTGTGGGAGGAGCAGGGGCAAGAGTTGGGCAAAAAAATCAAGGTATTT.